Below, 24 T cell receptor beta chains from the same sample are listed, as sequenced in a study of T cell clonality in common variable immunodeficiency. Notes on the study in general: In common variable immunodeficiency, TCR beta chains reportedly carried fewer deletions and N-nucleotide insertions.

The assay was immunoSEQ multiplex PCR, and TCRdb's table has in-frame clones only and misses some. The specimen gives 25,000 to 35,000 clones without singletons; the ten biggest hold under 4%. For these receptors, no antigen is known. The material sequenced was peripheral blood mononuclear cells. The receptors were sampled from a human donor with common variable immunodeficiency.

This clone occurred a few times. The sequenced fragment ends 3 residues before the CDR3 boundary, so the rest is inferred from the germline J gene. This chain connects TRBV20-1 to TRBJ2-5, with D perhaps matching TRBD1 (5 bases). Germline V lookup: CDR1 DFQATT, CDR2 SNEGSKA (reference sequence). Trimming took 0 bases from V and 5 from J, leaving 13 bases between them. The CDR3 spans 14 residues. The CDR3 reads CSARDGAGRETQYF. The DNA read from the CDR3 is TGCAGTGCTAGAGATGGGGCAGGGCGGGAGACC.

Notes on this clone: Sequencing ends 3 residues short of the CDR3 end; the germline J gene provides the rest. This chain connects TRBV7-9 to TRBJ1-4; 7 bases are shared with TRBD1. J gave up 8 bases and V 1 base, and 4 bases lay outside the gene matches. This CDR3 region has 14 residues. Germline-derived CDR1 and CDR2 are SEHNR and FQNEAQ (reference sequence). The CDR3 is CASSLGGQREKLFF. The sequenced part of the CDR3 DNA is TGTGCCAGCAGCTTAGGGGGACAGAGGGAAAAA.

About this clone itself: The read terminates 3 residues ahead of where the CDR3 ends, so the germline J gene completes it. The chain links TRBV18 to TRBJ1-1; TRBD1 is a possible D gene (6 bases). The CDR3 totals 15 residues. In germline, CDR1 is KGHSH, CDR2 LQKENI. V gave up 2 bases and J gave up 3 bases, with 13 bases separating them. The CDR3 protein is CASSPRGGIDTEAFF. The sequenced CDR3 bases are TGTGCCAGCTCACCAAGGGGGGGCATAGACACTGAA.

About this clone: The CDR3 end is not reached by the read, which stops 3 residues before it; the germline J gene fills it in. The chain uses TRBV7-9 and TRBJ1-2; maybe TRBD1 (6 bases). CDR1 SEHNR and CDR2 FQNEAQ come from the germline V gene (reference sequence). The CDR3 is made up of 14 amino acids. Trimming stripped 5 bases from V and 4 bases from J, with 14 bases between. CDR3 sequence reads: CASSLTDSIYGYTF. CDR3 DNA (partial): TGTGCCAGCAGCCTTACGGACAGCATCTATGGC.

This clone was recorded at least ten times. The part of the CDR3 DNA that was read is TGTGCCAGCTCACCAGGACAGGCCAAATCTGGGGCCAACGTC. Translation: CASSPGQAKSGANV. The whole CDR3 reads CASSPGQAKSGANVLTF. The chain uses TRBV18 and TRBJ2-6, with 7 bases aligning to TRBD1. From the germline J gene comes the end of the CDR3, since the read stops 3 residues before it. The V gene's germline CDR1 is KGHSH and CDR2 LQKENI. This CDR3 has 17 amino acids. V shed 2 bases and J 1 base; nucleotides not matched to a gene: 5.

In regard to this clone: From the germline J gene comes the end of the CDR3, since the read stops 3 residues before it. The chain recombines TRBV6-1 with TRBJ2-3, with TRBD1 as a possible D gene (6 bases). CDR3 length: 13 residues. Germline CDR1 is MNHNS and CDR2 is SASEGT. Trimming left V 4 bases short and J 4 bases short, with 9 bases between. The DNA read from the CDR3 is TGTGCCAGCAGTGTTCAGGGGCCAGATACG. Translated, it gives CASSVQGPDT. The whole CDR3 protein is CASSVQGPDTQYF.

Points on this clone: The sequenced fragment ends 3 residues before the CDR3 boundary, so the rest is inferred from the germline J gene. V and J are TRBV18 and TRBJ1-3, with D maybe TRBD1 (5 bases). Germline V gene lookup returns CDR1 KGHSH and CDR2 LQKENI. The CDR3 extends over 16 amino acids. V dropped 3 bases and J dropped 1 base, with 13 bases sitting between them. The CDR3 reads CASSPSDKKSGNTIYF. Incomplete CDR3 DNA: TGTGCCAGCTCACCCTCGGACAAAAAGTCTGGAAACACC.

The CDR3 bases that were read are TGTGCCAGCAGCCTGGACTACTACACAGATACG. Its translation is CASSLDYYTDT. The entire CDR3 sequence reads CASSLDYYTDTQYF. J is TRBJ2-3 and V is TRBV7-6; TRBD2 is a possible D gene (6 bases). Read coverage stops 3 residues before the CDR3 terminus; the germline J gene supplies the remainder. The CDR3 runs 14 residues. The V and J ends lost 5 bases and 2 bases respectively, with 11 bases between them. CDR1 and CDR2 from the germline V gene are SGHVS and FNYEAQ.

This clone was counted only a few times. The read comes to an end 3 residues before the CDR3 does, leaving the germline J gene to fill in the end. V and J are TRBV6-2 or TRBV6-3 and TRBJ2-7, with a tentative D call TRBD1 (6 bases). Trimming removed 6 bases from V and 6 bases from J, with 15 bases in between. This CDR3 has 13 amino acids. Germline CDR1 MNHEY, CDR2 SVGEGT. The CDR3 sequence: CASSVRTVVEQYF. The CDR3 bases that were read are TGTGCCAGCAGCGTCCGGACAGTAGTCGAG.

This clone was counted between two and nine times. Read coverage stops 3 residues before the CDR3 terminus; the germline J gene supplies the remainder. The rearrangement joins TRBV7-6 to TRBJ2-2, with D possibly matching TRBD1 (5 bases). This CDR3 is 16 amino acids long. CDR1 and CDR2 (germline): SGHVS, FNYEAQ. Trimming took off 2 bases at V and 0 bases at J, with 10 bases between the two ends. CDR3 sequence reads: CASSLWTPANTGELFF. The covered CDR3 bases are TGTGCCAGCAGCTTATGGACACCTGCGAACACCGGGGAG.

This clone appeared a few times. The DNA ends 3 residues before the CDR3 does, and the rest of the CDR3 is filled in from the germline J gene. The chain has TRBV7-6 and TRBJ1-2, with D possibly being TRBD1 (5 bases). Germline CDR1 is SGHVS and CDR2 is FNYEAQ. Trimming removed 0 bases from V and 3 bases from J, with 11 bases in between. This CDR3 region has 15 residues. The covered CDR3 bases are TGTGCCAGCAGCTTAGCGAGCGCCAGGGACTATGGC. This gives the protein CASSLASARDYG. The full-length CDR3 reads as CASSLASARDYGYTF.

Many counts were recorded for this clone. CDR3 sequence reads: CASVTSGGGSLRDTQYF. Partial CDR3 DNA: TGTGCCAGCGTCACTAGCGGGGGGGGAAGCCTTCGGGATACG. The chain couples TRBV2 to TRBJ2-3; 13 bases map to TRBD2. The read stops 3 residues short of the end of the CDR3; the missing end is completed from the germline J gene. This CDR3 comprises 17 residues. CDR1 and CDR2 from the germline V gene are SNHLY and FYNNEI. Trimming removed 8 bases from V and 6 bases from J; junction bases left unmatched: 14.

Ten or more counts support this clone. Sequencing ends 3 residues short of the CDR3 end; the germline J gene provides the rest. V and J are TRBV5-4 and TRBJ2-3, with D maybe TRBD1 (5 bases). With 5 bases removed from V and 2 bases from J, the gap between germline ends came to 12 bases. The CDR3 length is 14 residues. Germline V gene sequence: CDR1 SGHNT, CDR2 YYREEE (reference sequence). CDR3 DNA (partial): TGTGCCAGCAGAGAACAGGTATCCACAGATACG. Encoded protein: CASREQVSTDT. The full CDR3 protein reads CASREQVSTDTQYF.

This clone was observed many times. CDR3 amino acids: CSALARFPYNEQFF. CDR3 bases read: TGCAGTGCCTTAGCTCGTTTCCCCTACAATGAG. V gene TRBV20-1 combines with J gene TRBJ2-1; D is uncertain. Sequencing ends 3 residues short of the CDR3 end; the germline J gene provides the rest. The CDR3 has 14 amino acids. Germline V gene lookup returns CDR1 DFQATT and CDR2 SNEGSKA (reference sequence). V lost 6 bases to trimming and J lost 2 bases, with 14 bases between them.

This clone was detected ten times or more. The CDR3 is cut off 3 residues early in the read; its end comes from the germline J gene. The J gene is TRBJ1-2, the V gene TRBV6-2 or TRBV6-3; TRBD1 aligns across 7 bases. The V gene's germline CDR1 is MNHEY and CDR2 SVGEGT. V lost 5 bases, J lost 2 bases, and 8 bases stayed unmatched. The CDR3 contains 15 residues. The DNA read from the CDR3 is TGTGCCAGCAGTAAACGGGACAGACTGAACTATGGC. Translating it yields CASSKRDRLNYG. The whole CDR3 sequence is CASSKRDRLNYGYTF.

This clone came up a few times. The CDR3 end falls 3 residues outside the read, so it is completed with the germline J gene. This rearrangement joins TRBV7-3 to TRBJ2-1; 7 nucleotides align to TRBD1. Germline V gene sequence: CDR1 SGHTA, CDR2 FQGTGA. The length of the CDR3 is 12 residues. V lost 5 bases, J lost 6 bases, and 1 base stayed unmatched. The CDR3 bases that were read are TGTGCCAGCAGCCCAGGGGGCAATGAG. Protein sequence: CASSPGGNE. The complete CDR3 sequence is CASSPGGNEQFF.

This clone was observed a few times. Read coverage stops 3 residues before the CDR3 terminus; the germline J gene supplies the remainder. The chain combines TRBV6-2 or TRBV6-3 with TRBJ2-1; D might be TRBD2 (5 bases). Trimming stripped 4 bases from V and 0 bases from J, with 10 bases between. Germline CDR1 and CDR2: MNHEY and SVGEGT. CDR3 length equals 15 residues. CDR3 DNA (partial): TGTGCCAGCAGTTTAAGCGGCCCCTCCTACAATGAG. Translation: CASSLSGPSYNE. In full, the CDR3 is CASSLSGPSYNEQFF.

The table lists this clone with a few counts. The sequenced part of the CDR3 DNA is TGTGCCAGCAGCTTAGAGTTTCGGGGATCG. Its translation: CASSLEFRGS. In full, the CDR3 is CASSLEFRGSLFF. The chain employs TRBV7-2 and TRBJ2-2; maybe TRBD2 (5 bases). The read ends 3 residues shy of where the CDR3 ends; the end is completed using the germline J gene. CDR3 length: 13 residues. The germline gives CDR1 SGHTA, CDR2 FQGNSA.

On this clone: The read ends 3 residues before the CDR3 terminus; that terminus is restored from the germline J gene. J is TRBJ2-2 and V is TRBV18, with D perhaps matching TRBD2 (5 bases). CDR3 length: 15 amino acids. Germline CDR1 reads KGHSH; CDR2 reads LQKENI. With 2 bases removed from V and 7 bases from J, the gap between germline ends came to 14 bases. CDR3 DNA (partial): TGTGCCAGCTCACCAGGTCCCCCGGGGAACGGGGAG. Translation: CASSPGPPGNGE. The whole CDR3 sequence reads CASSPGPPGNGELFF. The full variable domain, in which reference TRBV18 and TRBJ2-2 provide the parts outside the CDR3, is NAGVMQNPRHLVRRRGQEARLRCSPMKGHSHVYWYRQLPEEGLKFMVYLQKENIIDESGMPKERFSAEFPKEGPSILRIQQVVRGDSAAYFCASSPGPPGNGELFFGEGSRLTVL.

CDR3 amino acids: CASSPLGGEGNQPQHF. CDR3 bases read: TGTGCCAGCTCACCATTGGGGGGAGAGGGCAATCAGCCC. This sequence joins TRBV18 and TRBJ1-5, with D perhaps TRBD1 (5 bases). The read ends 3 residues before the CDR3 terminus; that terminus is restored from the germline J gene. This CDR3 contains 16 residues. V lost 2 bases, J lost 2 bases, and 13 bases lay in between. Germline loops: CDR1 KGHSH, CDR2 LQKENI.

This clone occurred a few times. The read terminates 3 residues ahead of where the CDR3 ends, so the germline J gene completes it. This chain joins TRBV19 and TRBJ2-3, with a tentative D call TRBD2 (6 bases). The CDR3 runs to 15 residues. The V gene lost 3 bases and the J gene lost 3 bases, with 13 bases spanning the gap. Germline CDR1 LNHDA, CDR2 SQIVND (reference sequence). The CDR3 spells CASSIRIGGTDTQYF. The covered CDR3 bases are TGTGCCAGTAGTATTCGAATTGGGGGGACAGATACG.

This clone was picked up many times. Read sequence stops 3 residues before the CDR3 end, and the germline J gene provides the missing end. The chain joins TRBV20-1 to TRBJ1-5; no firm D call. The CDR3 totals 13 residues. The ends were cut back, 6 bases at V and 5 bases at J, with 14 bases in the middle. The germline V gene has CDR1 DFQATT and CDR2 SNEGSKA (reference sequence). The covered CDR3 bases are TGCAGTGCCCAAATAATGGGCTATCAGCCC. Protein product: CSAQIMGYQP. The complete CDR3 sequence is CSAQIMGYQPQHF.

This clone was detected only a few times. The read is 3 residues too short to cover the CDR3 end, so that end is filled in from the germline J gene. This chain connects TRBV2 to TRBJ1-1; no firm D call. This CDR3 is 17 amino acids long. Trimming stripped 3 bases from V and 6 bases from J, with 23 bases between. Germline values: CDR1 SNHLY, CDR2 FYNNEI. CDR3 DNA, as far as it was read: TGTGCCAGCAGTGAGGAGACTATACGGCCTATATCGGCTGAA. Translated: CASSEETIRPISAE. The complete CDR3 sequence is CASSEETIRPISAEAFF.

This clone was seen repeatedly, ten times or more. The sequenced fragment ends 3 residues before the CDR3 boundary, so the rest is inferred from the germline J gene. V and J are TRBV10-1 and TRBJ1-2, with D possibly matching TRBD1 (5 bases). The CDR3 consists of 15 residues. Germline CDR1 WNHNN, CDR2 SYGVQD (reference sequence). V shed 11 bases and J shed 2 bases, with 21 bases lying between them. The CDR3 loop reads CARKQDQGANYGYTF. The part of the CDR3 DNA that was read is TGCGCCCGAAAGCAAGATCAGGGCGCGAACTATGGC.